Following are 30 T cell receptor beta chains from one sample sequenced in a study of CD8+CD57+ T cells in acquired aplastic anemia. The authors sequenced patients whose flow cytometry had shown CD8+CD57+ cell expansion. The template used for profiling TCR beta VDJ and CDR3 was genomic DNA. TCRdb reprocessed the reads with MiXCR, giving one entry per CDR3 protein. The sample records hundreds of thousands of distinct CDR3 sequences, 45% to 65% being singletons. Material: sorted CD4+, CD8+, or CD8+CD57+ T cells (not recorded which) from PBMCs. The receptor set was obtained from a human donor with aplastic anemia.

This chain connects TRBV7-9 to TRBJ2-6, with 8 bases lining up with TRBD2. V shed 7 bases and J 0 bases; nucleotides not matched to a gene: 11. The CDR3 is made up of 18 amino acids. Germline V CDR1 and CDR2: SEHNR, FQNEAQ (reference sequence). The CDR3 bases are TGTGCCAGCACCCTACCCACTAGCGGCGGCTCTGGGGCCAACGTCCTGACTTTC. Amino acids: CASTLPTSGGSGANVLTF.

This clonotype has more than one count but fewer than ten. The V and J genes are TRBV12-3 or TRBV12-4 and TRBJ1-1, with 8 bases matching TRBD1. After removal of 5 bases from V and 1 base from J, the junction contained 3 bases not matched to a gene. CDR3 length: 14 residues. This CDR3 is CASSLTGANTEAFF. DNA for the CDR3: TGTGCCAGCAGTCTGACAGGGGCGAACACTGAAGCTTTCTTT.

V is TRBV3-1 and J is TRBJ1-1; D call uncertain. The V end was cut by 3 bases, the J end by 0 bases, with 8 bases between. Germline V gene lookup returns CDR1 LGHDT and CDR2 YNNKEL (reference sequence). The CDR3 contains 14 residues. The CDR3 coding sequence is TGTGCCAGCAGCCATAATGGGGTGAACACTGAAGCTTTCTTT. Encoded protein: CASSHNGVNTEAFF.

V is TRBV15 and J is TRBJ1-1; 8 nucleotides agree with TRBD1. J lost 2 bases, V lost 6 bases, and 2 bases had no gene match. The CDR3 extends over 13 amino acids. Germline loops: CDR1 LNHNV, CDR2 YYDKDF (reference sequence). This CDR3 reads CATRTGVNTEAFF. The DNA for the CDR3 is TGTGCCACCAGGACAGGGGTTAACACTGAAGCTTTCTTT. Filled out from reference TRBV15 and TRBJ1-1, the complete variable domain reads DAMVIQNPRYQVTQFGKPVTLSCSQTLNHNVMYWYQQKSSQAPKLLFHYYDKDFNNEADTPDNFQSRRPNTSFCFLDIRSPGLGDTAMYLCATRTGVNTEAFFGQGTRLTVV.

This clonotype occurred many times. The chain couples TRBV13 to TRBJ2-7, with D uncertain. Between the trimmed V and J ends, which lost 2 bases and 6 bases, there was a span of 8 bases. CDR1 is PRHDT, CDR2 FYEKMQ, per germline (reference sequence). CDR3 length: 12 amino acids. The CDR3 nucleotides are TGTGCCAGCAGCTTACCCAAGGGCGAGCAGTACTTC. This translates into CASSLPKGEQYF.

The rearrangement joins TRBV24-1 to TRBJ2-7, with 10 bases matching TRBD1. Germline V gene lookup returns CDR1 KGHDR and CDR2 SFDVKD. V was pared by 4 bases and J by 6 bases, with 5 bases of the junction left unmatched. This CDR3 has 14 amino acids. Here the CDR3 reads CATSDPGTGVEQYF. CDR3 DNA sequence: TGTGCCACCAGTGACCCCGGGACAGGGGTCGAGCAGTACTTC.

This clonotype was seen repeatedly, ten times or more. The chain is built from TRBV10-3 and TRBJ1-1; D not resolved. Trimming left V 0 bases short and J 1 base short, with 9 bases between. Looked up from germline, CDR1 is ENHRY and CDR2 is SYGVKD. The CDR3 has 15 amino acids. This CDR3 is CAISESGGRNTEAFF. CDR3 nucleotides: TGTGCCATCAGTGAGTCGGGCGGGAGGAACACTGAAGCTTTCTTT.

The table lists this clonotype with many counts. The CDR3 loop reads CAISESGGRETQYF. CDR3 DNA sequence: TGTGCCATCAGTGAGTCTGGCGGGAGAGAGACCCAGTACTTC. The chain is built from TRBV10-3 and TRBJ2-5, with 7 bases fitting TRBD2. Germline CDR1 is ENHRY and CDR2 is SYGVKD. The J segment lost 4 bases and the V segment lost 0 bases, leaving 2 bases of the junction unmatched. This CDR3 region has 14 residues.

The V call is TRBV19, the J call TRBJ2-7, with a tentative D call TRBD2 (5 bases). The germline V and J ends were trimmed by 5 bases and 1 base, with 12 bases remaining between them. The germline V gene encodes CDR1 LNHDA and CDR2 SQIVND (reference sequence). The CDR3 length is 14 residues. CDR3 nucleotide sequence: TGTGCCAGTAGTCCCGACACTAGTTCCTACGAGCAGTACTTC. Its translation is CASSPDTSSYEQYF.

There are a few counts of this clonotype. V gene TRBV7-9 combines with J gene TRBJ2-3, with 7 bases that match TRBD2. Germline CDR1 is SEHNR and CDR2 is FQNEAQ (reference sequence). The V gene end was trimmed by 4 bases and the J gene end by 4 bases; junction bases not matched to a gene: 2. The CDR3 has 13 residues. Here the CDR3 DNA reads TGTGCCAGCAGCTCCAGCGGGGCAGATACGCAGTATTTT. Translated, it gives CASSSSGADTQYF.

CDR3: CASSAGAGSYEQYF. In DNA, the CDR3 is TGTGCCAGCAGCGCAGGGGCAGGCTCCTACGAGCAGTACTTC. The genes are TRBV11-2 and TRBJ2-7; a weak D match, TRBD1 (6 bases). Trimming took 5 bases from V and 0 from J, leaving 11 bases between them. Germline assignment: CDR1 SGHAT and CDR2 FQNNGV. This CDR3 contains 14 residues.

The V and J genes are TRBV20-1 and TRBJ1-4; 10 nucleotides match TRBD1. Germline V gene sequence: CDR1 DFQATT, CDR2 SNEGSKA (reference sequence). The CDR3 spans 12 residues. V lost 6 bases and J lost 8; bases outside the gene matches: 3. CDR3 sequence (DNA): TGCAGTGCGTCGGGACAGGGGGAAAAACTGTTTTTT. Protein product: CSASGQGEKLFF.

This rearrangement joins TRBV20-1 to TRBJ2-7, with 7 bases that match TRBD1. This CDR3 contains 12 residues. Trimming cost V 3 bases and J 6 bases; bases outside gene matches: 5. Per the germline V gene, CDR1 is DFQATT and CDR2 is SNEGSKA (reference sequence). For the CDR3, the DNA is TGCAGTGCTAGCCCGGACAGGCGCGAGCAGTACTTC. Translating it yields CSASPDRREQYF.

This clonotype was picked up a small number of times. This chain uses TRBV7-2 with TRBJ1-1; D remains unclear. CDR1 and CDR2 from the germline V gene are SGHTA and FQGNSA. V dropped 3 bases and J dropped 1 base, with 6 bases sitting between them. This CDR3 has 13 residues. Here the CDR3 DNA reads TGTGCCAGCAGCTTGCTGTGGAACACTGAAGCTTTCTTT. As protein: CASSLLWNTEAFF. The full variable domain, rest sourced from reference TRBV7-2 and TRBJ1-1, is GAGVSQSPSNKVTEKGKDVELRCDPISGHTALYWYRQSLGQGLEFLIYFQGNSAPDKSGLPSDRFSAERTGGSVSTLTIQRTQQEDSAVYLCASSLLWNTEAFFGQGTRLTVV.

The chain couples TRBV7-9 to TRBJ1-5, with D possibly TRBD1 on 5 matching bases. The CDR3 totals 15 residues. The germline V gene encodes CDR1 SEHNR and CDR2 FQNEAQ (reference sequence). V dropped 5 bases and J dropped 4 bases, with 15 bases sitting between them. The CDR3: CASSPGTASNQPQHF. CDR3 in DNA: TGTGCCAGCAGCCCCGGGACCGCCAGTAATCAGCCCCAGCATTTT.

This rearrangement joins TRBV7-3 to TRBJ2-2; D not certain. There are 11 residues in the CDR3. Trimming removed 5 bases from V and 11 bases from J, with 9 bases in between. The germline V gene has CDR1 SGHTA and CDR2 FQGTGA. Here the CDR3 reads CASSPNQELFF. The CDR3 coding sequence is TGTGCCAGCAGCCCTAACCAAGAGCTGTTTTTT.

This clonotype was observed many times. This chain links TRBV24-1 with TRBJ2-1, with D possibly matching TRBD1 (7 bases). Germline V CDR1 and CDR2: KGHDR, SFDVKD. V was clipped by 8 bases and J by 4 bases, with 11 bases between them. The CDR3 is made up of 13 amino acids. The CDR3 protein is CATTGGQYNEQFF. CDR3 nucleotides: TGTGCCACCACAGGGGGGCAATACAATGAGCAGTTCTTC.

CDR3 nucleotides: TGTGCCAGCAGACGGACTATCCAAGAGACCCGGAACACCGGGGAGCTGTTTTTT. Translation gives CASRRTIQETRNTGELFF. The V and J genes are TRBV7-8 and TRBJ2-2; D possibly corresponds to TRBD2 (6 bases). Germline CDR1 SGHVS, CDR2 FQNEAQ. The CDR3 totals 18 residues. The V gene lost 6 bases and the J gene lost 1 base, with 21 bases spanning the gap.

For the CDR3, the DNA is TGTGCCACGCAGGTAGGAGACTCCTACAATGAGCAGTTCTTC. Protein sequence: CATQVGDSYNEQFF. The rearrangement uses TRBV10-3 and TRBJ2-1; D is undetermined. This CDR3 has 14 amino acids. Trimming removed 10 bases from V and 0 bases from J, with 13 bases in between. Germline CDR1 and CDR2: ENHRY and SYGVKD.

The sample holds many counts of this clonotype. The V gene is TRBV5-1, the J gene TRBJ1-1, with D hard to call. CDR3 length: 13 residues. Germline loops: CDR1 SGHRS, CDR2 YFSETQ. The V and J ends lost 0 bases and 5 bases respectively, with 8 bases between them. CDR3 sequence: CASSLERGTEAFF. The CDR3 DNA follows: TGCGCCAGCAGCTTGGAGCGGGGTACTGAAGCTTTCTTT.

The chain combines TRBV2 with TRBJ2-7; D is ambiguous. Germline-derived CDR1 and CDR2 are SNHLY and FYNNEI. The ends were cut back, 1 base at V and 0 bases at J, with 7 bases in the middle. The CDR3 has 14 amino acids. The CDR3 sequence: CASSEDSSSYEQYF. For the CDR3, the DNA is TGTGCCAGCAGTGAAGACAGCAGCTCCTACGAGCAGTACTTC.

In its sample, this clonotype was seen a few times. The chain recombines TRBV25-1 with TRBJ1-3; 10 bases map to TRBD1. Germline V gene data show CDR1 as MGHDK and CDR2 as SYGVNS. CDR3 length: 14 amino acids. J was trimmed by 7 bases and V by 5 bases; bases with no gene match: 5. The CDR3 DNA follows: TGTGCCAGCAGTCCCTCGGGACAGGGGAACACCATATATTTT. Amino acid sequence: CASSPSGQGNTIYF.

This clonotype appeared once. The rearrangement joins TRBV7-9 to TRBJ2-3, with 9 nucleotides matching TRBD1. V gave up 4 bases and J gave up 0 bases; unmatched junction bases: 14. Germline-derived CDR1 and CDR2 are SEHNR and FQNEAQ (reference sequence). The CDR3 contains 19 residues. The CDR3 DNA follows: TGTGCCAGCAGCTCGAACCGACAGGGGGATCGTGATAGCACAGATACGCAGTATTTT. Amino acid sequence: CASSSNRQGDRDSTDTQYF.

The rearrangement joins TRBV7-6 to TRBJ1-3; 11 nucleotides line up with TRBD1. CDR3 length equals 16 residues. V dropped 6 bases and J dropped 2; count of bases not matched to a gene: 6. Per the germline V gene, CDR1 is SGHVS and CDR2 is FNYEAQ. The CDR3 DNA follows: TGTGCCAGCAGTCCCCGGACAGGGGGCCCTGGAAACACCATATATTTT. Translating gives CASSPRTGGPGNTIYF.

This clonotype was detected many times. This chain uses TRBV7-3 with TRBJ1-2; D perhaps matches TRBD1 (6 bases). Germline CDR1 is SGHTA and CDR2 is FQGTGA. V gave up 5 bases and J gave up 6 bases, with 22 bases separating them. The CDR3 extends over 16 amino acids. The CDR3 region is CASSVGGGPALNGYTF. CDR3 DNA: TGTGCCAGCAGCGTAGGGGGGGGTCCAGCCCTAAATGGCTACACCTTC.

V and J are TRBV2 and TRBJ2-7; 9 nucleotides match TRBD2. V was pared by 4 bases and J by 6 bases, with 4 bases of the junction left unmatched. The CDR3 contains 13 residues. Germline-derived CDR1 and CDR2 are SNHLY and FYNNEI. CDR3 in DNA: TGTGCCAGCAGTGTGGGCGGGAGGGGCGAGCAGTACTTC. It specifies CASSVGGRGEQYF.

A note on this clonotype: Since no conserved phenylalanine or tryptophan closes the CDR3, a read error is the likely cause. For the CDR3, the DNA is TGTGCCAGCAGCTTGTCGGGTATTGCAGATACGCAGTATCTT. Translation gives CASSLSGIADTQYL. The V and J genes are TRBV9 and TRBJ2-3; D uncertain. The CDR3 runs 14 residues. The V and J ends lost 4 bases and 4 bases respectively, with 13 bases between them. Germline values: CDR1 SGDLS, CDR2 YYNGEE.

This clonotype appeared a few times. The V call is TRBV20-1, the J call TRBJ2-7, with TRBD1 as a possible D gene (6 bases). Germline values: CDR1 DFQATT, CDR2 SNEGSKA (reference sequence). The CDR3 consists of 11 residues. Trimming stripped 5 bases from V and 4 bases from J, with 9 bases between. CDR3 sequence: CSASTGYEQYF. As DNA, the CDR3 is TGCAGTGCTTCTACAGGGTACGAGCAGTACTTC.

This chain connects TRBV11-2 to TRBJ2-7; perhaps D is TRBD1 or TRBD2 (6 bases each). Germline assignment: CDR1 SGHAT and CDR2 FQNNGV. The V and J ends lost 8 bases and 2 bases respectively, with 16 bases between them. The CDR3 runs 14 residues. CDR3 sequence reads: CASRPGGGPYEQYF. CDR3 nucleotides: TGTGCCAGCCGTCCCGGAGGGGGTCCCTACGAGCAGTACTTC.

V usage is TRBV27 and J usage is TRBJ1-6, with 7 bases fitting TRBD1. The germline V gene has CDR1 MNHEY and CDR2 SMNVEV (reference sequence). The CDR3 has 13 residues. J gave up 8 bases and V 3 bases, and 1 base lay outside the gene matches. The CDR3 sequence: CASSFGTDSPLHF. CDR3 in DNA: TGTGCCAGCAGTTTCGGGACAGATTCACCCCTCCACTTT.